These T cell receptor beta chains were read from a single sample in a study of technical replicates of blood from a few donors. This table comes from immunoSEQ multiplex PCR, and its TCRdb copy is limited to in-frame clones, with some not included. The sample includes about 75,000 clones, about 90% of them seen just once. The sequenced sample was T cells isolated from PBMCs. All receptors derive from a human donor in good health. Each CDR3 is given with its conserved first and last residue. Each record gives: V gene, CDR3 length, J gene, D gene, clone size, CDR3 protein, CDR3 DNA. A D gene is named only where the DNA matches it firmly. Clone size, where shown, is once, few, many, or a class for clones that have expanded.

V gene: TRBV28; CDR3 length: 17; J gene: TRBJ2-6; D gene: NA; clone size: NA; CDR3 protein: CASSLQGLLSGANVLTF; CDR3 DNA: TGTGCCAGCAGTTTGCAGGGTTTACTCTCTGGGGCCAACGTCCTGACTTTC
V gene: TRBV7-9; CDR3 length: 14; J gene: TRBJ2-2; D gene: NA; clone size: NA; CDR3 protein: CASSLAVTTGELFF; CDR3 DNA: TGTGCCAGCAGCTTGGCAGTTACCACCGGGGAGCTGTTTTTT
V gene: TRBV19; CDR3 length: 12; J gene: TRBJ1-1; D gene: NA; clone size: NA; CDR3 protein: CASSPPGTEAFF; CDR3 DNA: TGTGCCAGTAGTCCCCCGGGCACTGAAGCTTTCTTT
V gene: TRBV13; CDR3 length: 16; J gene: TRBJ2-1; D gene: TRBD2; clone size: NA; CDR3 protein: CASSVGGGHSYNEQFF; CDR3 DNA: TGTGCCAGCAGCGTAGGCGGGGGGCACTCCTACAATGAGCAGTTCTTC
V gene: TRBV27; CDR3 length: 15; J gene: TRBJ2-7; D gene: TRBD1; clone size: NA; CDR3 protein: CASSFGGTGAYEQYF; CDR3 DNA: TGTGCCAGCAGTTTTGGCGGGACAGGAGCCTACGAGCAGTACTTC
V gene: TRBV7-8; CDR3 length: 17; J gene: TRBJ1-5; D gene: NA; clone size: NA; CDR3 protein: CASSLAPGTNSNQPQHF; CDR3 DNA: TGTGCCAGCAGCTTGGCCCCCGGGACAAACTCCAATCAGCCCCAGCATTTT
V gene: TRBV27; CDR3 length: 17; J gene: TRBJ2-1; D gene: TRBD2; clone size: NA; CDR3 protein: CASSIIRLADIYNEQFF; CDR3 DNA: TGTGCCAGCAGCATAATTAGACTAGCGGATATATACAATGAGCAGTTCTTC
V gene: TRBV14; CDR3 length: 14; J gene: TRBJ1-2; D gene: NA; clone size: NA; CDR3 protein: CASSTLESSYGYTF; CDR3 DNA: TGTGCCAGCAGCACCCTGGAGAGTTCCTATGGCTACACCTTC
V gene: TRBV2; CDR3 length: 16; J gene: TRBJ1-1; D gene: NA; clone size: NA; CDR3 protein: CASSEASYTTKTGAFF; CDR3 DNA: TGTGCCAGCAGTGAAGCCTCCTATACAACGAAAACGGGAGCTTTCTTT
V gene: TRBV6-1; CDR3 length: 19; J gene: TRBJ2-4; D gene: NA; clone size: NA; CDR3 protein: CASSEETTRVFLAKNIQYF; CDR3 DNA: TGTGCCAGCAGTGAAGAAACTACTCGCGTTTTCCTAGCCAAAAACATTCAGTACTTC
V gene: TRBV29-1; CDR3 length: 16; J gene: TRBJ1-2; D gene: TRBD1; clone size: NA; CDR3 protein: CSVSGTGGSFAYGYTF; CDR3 DNA: TGCAGCGTTTCCGGGACAGGGGGGTCTTTTGCCTATGGCTACACCTTC
V gene: TRBV30; CDR3 length: 11; J gene: TRBJ2-7; D gene: NA; clone size: few; CDR3 protein: CAWSPQGAQYF; CDR3 DNA: TGTGCCTGGAGTCCACAGGGAGCGCAGTACTTC
V gene: TRBV2; CDR3 length: 14; J gene: TRBJ1-4; D gene: NA; clone size: NA; CDR3 protein: CASTRQGTNEKLFF; CDR3 DNA: TGTGCCAGTACCCGCCAGGGGACTAATGAAAAACTGTTTTTT
V gene: TRBV6-5; CDR3 length: 16; J gene: TRBJ2-5; D gene: NA; clone size: NA; CDR3 protein: CASSYSVYSTGETQYF; CDR3 DNA: TGTGCCAGCAGTTACTCGGTATACAGTACTGGAGAGACCCAGTACTTC
V gene: TRBV6-4; CDR3 length: 15; J gene: TRBJ2-1; D gene: TRBD2; clone size: once; CDR3 protein: CASSDSSGSYNEQFF; CDR3 DNA: TGTGCCAGCAGTGACTCCAGCGGGAGCTACAATGAGCAGTTCTTC
V gene: TRBV14; CDR3 length: 17; J gene: TRBJ2-1; D gene: TRBD2; clone size: NA; CDR3 protein: CASSQGDSGLLGDEQFF; CDR3 DNA: TGTGCCAGCAGCCAGGGGGATAGCGGGCTGCTGGGGGATGAGCAGTTCTTC
V gene: TRBV6-1; CDR3 length: 16; J gene: TRBJ2-2; D gene: NA; clone size: NA; CDR3 protein: CASSEAGEANTGELFF; CDR3 DNA: TGTGCCAGCAGTGAAGCAGGGGAAGCGAACACCGGGGAGCTGTTTTTT
V gene: TRBV7-2; CDR3 length: 14; J gene: TRBJ1-1; D gene: TRBD1; clone size: NA; CDR3 protein: CASSLARQGTEAFF; CDR3 DNA: TGTGCCAGCAGCTTAGCGAGACAGGGCACTGAAGCTTTCTTT
V gene: TRBV7-3; CDR3 length: 14; J gene: TRBJ2-2; D gene: NA; clone size: NA; CDR3 protein: CASSLIGVPGELFF; CDR3 DNA: TGTGCCAGCAGCTTAATAGGGGTCCCCGGGGAGCTGTTTTTT
V gene: TRBV4-1; CDR3 length: 16; J gene: TRBJ1-1; D gene: TRBD1; clone size: NA; CDR3 protein: CASSLWTGSRNTEAFF; CDR3 DNA: TGCGCCAGCAGCCTATGGACAGGCAGTCGGAACACTGAAGCTTTCTTT
V gene: TRBV2; CDR3 length: 13; J gene: TRBJ1-1; D gene: NA; clone size: NA; CDR3 protein: CASSSDMNTEAFF; CDR3 DNA: TGTGCCAGCAGCTCTGACATGAACACTGAAGCTTTCTTT
V gene: TRBV10-2; CDR3 length: 16; J gene: TRBJ2-2; D gene: TRBD1; clone size: NA; CDR3 protein: CASTLSGTGNTGELFF; CDR3 DNA: TGCGCCAGCACCCTGTCGGGGACAGGGAACACCGGGGAGCTGTTTTTT
V gene: TRBV27; CDR3 length: 13; J gene: TRBJ1-1; D gene: NA; clone size: NA; CDR3 protein: CASSWGGGTPAFF; CDR3 DNA: TGTGCCAGCAGTTGGGGCGGAGGGACGCCAGCTTTCTTT
V gene: TRBV5-6; CDR3 length: 15; J gene: TRBJ2-1; D gene: NA; clone size: once; CDR3 protein: CASSYTQGGIDEQFF; CDR3 DNA: TGTGCCAGCAGTTATACCCAAGGAGGGATCGATGAGCAGTTCTTC
V gene: TRBV9; CDR3 length: 14; J gene: TRBJ2-3; D gene: NA; clone size: NA; CDR3 protein: CASSVSGSLDTQYF; CDR3 DNA: TGTGCCAGCAGCGTCAGTGGGAGTCTAGATACGCAGTATTTT
V gene: TRBV29-1; CDR3 length: 16; J gene: TRBJ2-6; D gene: TRBD1; clone size: NA; CDR3 protein: CSVGGTGGTGANVLTF; CDR3 DNA: TGCAGCGTTGGGGGGACAGGTGGGACTGGGGCCAACGTCCTGACTTTC
V gene: TRBV28; CDR3 length: 17; J gene: TRBJ2-7; D gene: TRBD2; clone size: NA; CDR3 protein: CASSLMGGLARIYEQYF; CDR3 DNA: TGTGCCAGCAGTTTAATGGGAGGACTAGCTCGAATCTACGAGCAGTACTTC
V gene: TRBV27; CDR3 length: 18; J gene: TRBJ2-7; D gene: NA; clone size: NA; CDR3 protein: CASSLSFSQGLSSYEQYF; CDR3 DNA: TGTGCCAGCAGTTTATCATTCTCGCAGGGACTCAGCTCCTACGAGCAGTACTTC
V gene: TRBV7-3; CDR3 length: 15; J gene: TRBJ2-1; D gene: TRBD2; clone size: NA; CDR3 protein: CASSLSGSYYNEQFF; CDR3 DNA: TGTGCCAGCAGTCTTAGCGGGAGCTACTACAATGAGCAGTTCTTC
V gene: TRBV29-1; CDR3 length: 11; J gene: TRBJ1-1; D gene: NA; clone size: NA; CDR3 protein: CSVTLNTEAFF; CDR3 DNA: TGCAGCGTTACACTGAACACTGAAGCTTTCTTT
V gene: TRBV5-6; CDR3 length: 15; J gene: TRBJ1-1; D gene: TRBD1; clone size: NA; CDR3 protein: CASSYQQGGRTEAFF; CDR3 DNA: TGTGCCAGCAGCTACCAACAGGGGGGAAGAACTGAAGCTTTCTTT
V gene: TRBV13; CDR3 length: 12; J gene: TRBJ2-7; D gene: TRBD1; clone size: NA; CDR3 protein: CASSLGLGTADF; CDR3 DNA: TGTGCCAGCAGCTTAGGCCTCGGGACAGCGGACTTC
V gene: TRBV7-2; CDR3 length: 12; J gene: TRBJ2-1; D gene: NA; clone size: NA; CDR3 protein: CASSLLYNEQFF; CDR3 DNA: TGTGCCAGCAGCTTACTGTACAATGAGCAGTTCTTC
V gene: TRBV27; CDR3 length: 16; J gene: TRBJ2-7; D gene: TRBD1; clone size: NA; CDR3 protein: CASSLSDPGQGDEQYF; CDR3 DNA: TGTGCCAGCAGTTTATCCGACCCCGGACAGGGAGACGAGCAGTACTTC
V gene: TRBV7-2; CDR3 length: 17; J gene: TRBJ2-7; D gene: TRBD2; clone size: NA; CDR3 protein: CASSLEASGSGSYEQYF; CDR3 DNA: TGTGCCAGCAGCTTAGAGGCTAGCGGGAGTGGATCCTACGAGCAGTACTTC
V gene: TRBV5-1; CDR3 length: 14; J gene: TRBJ1-4; D gene: NA; clone size: NA; CDR3 protein: CASSSQGANEKLFF; CDR3 DNA: TGCGCCAGCAGCTCACAGGGAGCTAATGAAAAACTGTTTTTT
V gene: TRBV19; CDR3 length: 14; J gene: TRBJ1-2; D gene: NA; clone size: NA; CDR3 protein: CASSINGETYGYTF; CDR3 DNA: TGTGCCAGTAGTATTAATGGGGAGACCTATGGCTACACCTTC
V gene: TRBV6-6; CDR3 length: 14; J gene: TRBJ2-7; D gene: NA; clone size: NA; CDR3 protein: CASSTGTLLDEQYF; CDR3 DNA: TGTGCCAGCAGTACAGGGACCCTCCTTGACGAGCAGTACTTC
V gene: TRBV19; CDR3 length: 16; J gene: TRBJ1-1; D gene: TRBD1; clone size: NA; CDR3 protein: CASSIARSGQPSEAFF; CDR3 DNA: TGTGCCAGTAGTATAGCGAGATCGGGACAGCCAAGTGAAGCTTTCTTT
V gene: TRBV19; CDR3 length: 15; J gene: TRBJ2-2; D gene: TRBD1; clone size: NA; CDR3 protein: CASSLGQGVTGELFF; CDR3 DNA: TGTGCCAGTAGTTTGGGACAGGGGGTAACCGGGGAGCTGTTTTTT
V gene: TRBV4-3; CDR3 length: 16; J gene: TRBJ1-4; D gene: NA; clone size: NA; CDR3 protein: CASSQEEDSSNEKLFF; CDR3 DNA: TGCGCCAGCAGCCAAGAAGAGGACAGTTCTAATGAAAAACTGTTTTTT
V gene: TRBV5-6; CDR3 length: 14; J gene: TRBJ2-7; D gene: NA; clone size: NA; CDR3 protein: CASSYTFSSYEQYF; CDR3 DNA: TGTGCCAGCAGCTATACCTTTAGCTCCTACGAGCAGTACTTC
V gene: TRBV5-1; CDR3 length: 14; J gene: TRBJ2-1; D gene: NA; clone size: NA; CDR3 protein: CASSLEQGWYEQFF; CDR3 DNA: TGCGCCAGCAGCTTGGAGCAGGGGTGGTATGAGCAGTTCTTC
V gene: TRBV2; CDR3 length: 14; J gene: TRBJ1-1; D gene: NA; clone size: NA; CDR3 protein: CASMSRARLTEAFF; CDR3 DNA: TGTGCCAGCATGAGCAGAGCTAGACTAACTGAAGCTTTCTTT
V gene: TRBV4-1; CDR3 length: 15; J gene: TRBJ2-2; D gene: NA; clone size: NA; CDR3 protein: CASSQLRANTGELFF; CDR3 DNA: TGCGCCAGCAGCCAATTAAGAGCGAACACCGGGGAGCTGTTTTTT